This T cell receptor beta chain came from a study of T-cell memory formation after mild COVID-19. The wider study: TCR clustering was largely donor specific.

As for this clonotype: Its cognate antigen is unknown.

CDR1 is LNHDA and CDR2 is SQIVND in the germline V gene (reference sequence). Trimming removed 3 bases at V and 1 base at J, with 24 bases between. The CDR3 extends over 20 amino acids. 5'RACE with constant-segment primers yielded barcoded, UMI-tagged TCR alpha and TCR beta cDNA libraries. Via MiXCR, TCRdb re-called the 5' RACE reads, giving one row per CDR3 protein. The table has 450,000 to 650,000 distinct CDR3 sequences, approximately 18% seen once; the top ten hold about 12%. Whole-study findings and limits: Confirmation was lacking for SARS-CoV-2 specificity of second-wave clones that peaked on day 37. Clones shrinking from day 15 to 85 showed even CD4/CD8 mixes; later expanders tilted CD4+.

The V call is TRBV19, the J call TRBJ2-2, with a tentative D call TRBD2 (6 bases). This TCR was sampled from an adult woman who had mild COVID-19 (a few samples of this study predate the infection). Cell type and time point are not known. The sequencing sample was made of PBMCs or a T cell subset sorted from them (not recorded which). The CDR3 nucleotides read TGTGCCAGTAGTATCCCCACCCAGTGGGGGATGGGGGGGAACACCGGGGAGCTGTTTTTT. This sequence encodes CASSIPTQWGMGGNTGELFF.